One TCR beta chain is described in this entry. A few counts support this clone. Its antigen is currently not known. No per-base quality is available; no much larger clone lies one base away. The sample belongs to a study of blood T cell repertoires in COVID-19 (dated by TCRdb to 2020 to 2021). Describing the broader study: The collaborator samples originated in the United States, Italy and Spain and spanned the acute and convalescent phases of COVID-19. The prospective study material was composed of cDNA or gDNA derived from T cells, B-cell-depleted T cells, or PBMCs. Subjects who had been exposed to COVID-19, were actively infected with it, or had recovered from it provided the deeply sampled blood TCRbeta repertoires that made up the dataset. A freely available public database, intended as a resource for researchers studying the immune response to SARS-CoV-2, is where the repertoires were released. The samples were drawn from two sources: the first 160 participants of the ongoing ImmuneRACE study, and some 1,300 subjects contributed by 6 global collaborators. A de-identified subject ID, COVID-19 status, age in years and sex were almost always included in the sample metadata. Where available, HLA class I and class II types were obtained from metadata supplied by the sample provider rather than from assay-based typing. The paper as a whole reports these results and caveats: How much clinical and demographic metadata was included differed by source and by participant, and the metadata was provided uncurated.

In Seattle, one collaborating source enrolled patients while the infection was active and tracked those patients longitudinally over the course of disease. The collaborating institutions used their own protocols to collect whole blood in K2EDTA tubes. For TCRbeta analysis, collaborators shipped samples in one of three forms: frozen whole blood, isolated PBMCs, or DNA extracted from either of those sample types. V lost 2 bases and J lost 3 bases; the stretch between them is 4 bases long. The CDR3 has 11 amino acids, counting the end cysteine and phenylalanine. CDR3 DNA only is kept here, 33 bases in frame from base 1. Looking up the germline V gene (reference sequence) yields CDR1 GTSNPN and CDR2 SVGIG. The immunoSEQ Assay, a bias-controlled multiplex PCR, was used to amplify TCRbeta CDR3 regions from genomic DNA. Per the original workflow: The number of nucleated cells in each sample was estimated by amplification of reference gene primers within the assay. To quantify the absolute abundance of each unique TCRbeta CDR3 rearrangement, sequence reads were collapsed and filtered. Productive Simpson clonality was computed per sample as the square root of Simpson's diversity index over productive rearrangements. Not all clones reach the TCRdb copy of this immuneACCESS table, which keeps in-frame sequences only. Checked studies attribute under half of the gap to unresolved V genes and leave the rest unexplained. The DNA gave D and trimming, while V, J and clone size come from that table. The sample contains 200,000 to 250,000 clones, over 75% of them found a single time. Jointly, the top ten make up about 2.5% of the sample.

The source material was peripheral blood. This TCR came from a woman in her seventies with COVID-19, enrolled during active disease. This chain is built from TRBV30 and TRBJ2-5; no D gene call is confident. The DNA sequence follows: TGTGCCTGGAGTCATGAAGAGACCCAGTACTTC. It is translated as CAWSHEETQYF.